This T cell receptor (beta chain) was retrieved from a study of T-cell memory formation after mild COVID-19. About the research overall: There were largely donor-specific TCR clusters.

Regarding this clonotype: Its specificity is not known.

TCRdb used MiXCR to reprocess the 5' RACE reads, holding one entry per CDR3 protein. The sample has some 260,000 distinct CDR3 sequences; roughly 15% are singletons. General study results and limits: Largely, contracting CD4+ clones fell within CM and EM, and contracting CD8+ clones within EMRA. Contracting clones from day 15 to 85 showed balanced CD4/CD8; later expanders favored CD4+.

Trimming left V 3 bases short and J 0 bases short, with 14 bases between. The CDR3 is 17 residues long. The germline V gene has CDR1 KGHSH and CDR2 LQKENI. V and J are TRBV18 and TRBJ1-4; maybe TRBD1 (5 bases). The sequencing input was PBMCs or a T cell subset sorted from them (not recorded which). The TCR sequence derives from a man aged 18 to 30 who had mild COVID-19 (a few samples of this study predate the infection). Cell type and time point are not known. The CDR3 spells CASSPLGGGATNEKLFF. CDR3 nucleotide sequence: TGTGCCAGCTCACCCCTCGGTGGGGGTGCAACTAATGAAAAACTGTTTTTT.